This T cell receptor beta chain was sequenced in a study of T cells in Graves' hyperthyroidism and ophthalmopathy. Regarding the study as a whole: Stable hyperthyroidism and ophthalmopathy were separated using 13 V-J signatures.

Diagnosis rested on symptoms, serum thyroxine and TRAb, thyroid ultrasound, and orbital computed tomography. V dropped 5 bases and J dropped 7 bases, with 20 bases sitting between them. The CDR3 contains 16 residues. Germline-derived CDR1 and CDR2 are SGHVS and FQNEAQ. Amplified regions were TCR beta CDR3 sequences from RNA transcripts. First-round RT-PCR of the TCR CDR3 relied on the HTBI primer set. Via MiXCR, TCRdb re-called the multiplex PCR reads, giving one row per CDR3 protein. The sample has about 840,000 distinct CDR3 sequences, roughly 37% seen once. Worth noting for this clonotype: Its cognate antigen is unknown.

The TCR sequence derives from a man aged 18 to 30 with Graves' hyperthyroidism. Material: blood. This sequence joins TRBV7-8 and TRBJ2-2; tentatively, D is TRBD1 or TRBD2 (6 bases each). The CDR3 nucleotides are TGTGCCAGCAGCCTCGAGGGGGGCCAACGGAACGGGGAGCTGTTTTTT. Translation: CASSLEGGQRNGELFF.